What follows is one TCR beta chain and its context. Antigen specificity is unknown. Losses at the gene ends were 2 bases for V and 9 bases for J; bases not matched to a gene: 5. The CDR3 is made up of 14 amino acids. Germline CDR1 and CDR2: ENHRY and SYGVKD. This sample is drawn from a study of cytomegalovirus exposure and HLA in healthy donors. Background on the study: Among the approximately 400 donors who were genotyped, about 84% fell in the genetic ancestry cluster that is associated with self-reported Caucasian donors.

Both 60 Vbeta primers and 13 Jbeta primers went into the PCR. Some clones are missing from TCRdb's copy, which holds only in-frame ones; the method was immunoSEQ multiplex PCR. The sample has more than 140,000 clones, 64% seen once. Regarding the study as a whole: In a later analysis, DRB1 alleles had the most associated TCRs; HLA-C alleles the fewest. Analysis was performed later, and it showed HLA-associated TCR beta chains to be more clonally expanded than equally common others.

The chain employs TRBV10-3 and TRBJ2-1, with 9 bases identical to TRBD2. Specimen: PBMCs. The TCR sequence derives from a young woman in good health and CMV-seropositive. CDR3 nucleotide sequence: TGTGCCATCAGTGAGGGGACTAGCCCGGGTGAGCAGTTCTTC. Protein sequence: CAISEGTSPGEQFF.